The 4 T cell receptor beta chains in this list originate from one sample, sequenced in a study of blood T cell repertoires in COVID-19. The assay was immunoSEQ multiplex PCR, and TCRdb's table has in-frame clones only and misses some. The data show roughly 330,000 clones, around 82% seen once. Sequences were obtained from peripheral blood. The source of these receptors is a woman aged 45-60 years with acute or convalescent COVID-19.

J is TRBJ2-1 and V is TRBV5-4, with 8 bases matching TRBD2. The CDR3 has 15 residues. CDR1 is SGHNT and CDR2 is YYREEE in the germline V gene (reference sequence). V trimming: 3 bases; J trimming: 8 bases; junction bases outside the gene matches: 10. The CDR3 DNA is TGTGCCAGCAGCTCCCCCGGGGGGGATATGGATGAGCAGTTCTTC. As protein: CASSSPGGDMDEQFF.

The chain couples TRBV5-1 to TRBJ2-3; TRBD2 matches at 16 bases. This CDR3 contains 17 residues. Losses at the gene ends were 4 bases for V and 4 bases for J; bases not matched to a gene: 6. Germline V gene lookup returns CDR1 SGHRS and CDR2 YFSETQ. CDR3 in amino acids: CASSMGLAGGSSDTQYF. Here the CDR3 DNA reads TGCGCCAGCAGCATGGGACTAGCGGGAGGGTCATCAGATACGCAGTATTTT.

The DNA for the CDR3 is TGCAGCGTTGTGTGGACTAGCGGGAGTTACAATGAGCAGTTCTTC. Its protein product is CSVVWTSGSYNEQFF. The chain uses TRBV29-1 and TRBJ2-1; TRBD2 agrees at 13 bases. J gave up 4 bases and V 4 bases, and 4 bases lay outside the gene matches. CDR1 and CDR2 (germline): SQVTM, ANQGSEA. The CDR3 is made up of 15 amino acids.

The chain uses TRBV6-6 and TRBJ2-3; D not resolved. The CDR3 runs 13 residues. V lost 0 bases and J 6 bases, leaving 7 bases between the germline ends. The germline V gene has CDR1 MNHNY and CDR2 SVGAGI (reference sequence). DNA for the CDR3: TGTGCCAGCAGTTACTCGACTCGTGATACGCAGTATTTT. Amino acids: CASSYSTRDTQYF.